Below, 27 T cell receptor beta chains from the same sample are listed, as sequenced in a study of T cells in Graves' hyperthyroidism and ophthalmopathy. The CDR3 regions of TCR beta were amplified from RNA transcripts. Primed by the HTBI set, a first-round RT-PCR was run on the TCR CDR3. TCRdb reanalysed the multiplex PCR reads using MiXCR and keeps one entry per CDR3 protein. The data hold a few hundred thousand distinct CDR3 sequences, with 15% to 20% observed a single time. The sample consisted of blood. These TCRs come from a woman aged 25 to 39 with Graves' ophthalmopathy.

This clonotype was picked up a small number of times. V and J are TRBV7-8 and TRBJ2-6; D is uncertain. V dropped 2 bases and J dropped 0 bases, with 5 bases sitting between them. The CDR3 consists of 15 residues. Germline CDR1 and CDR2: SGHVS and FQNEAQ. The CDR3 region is CASSLQTSGANVLTF. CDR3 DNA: TGTGCCAGCAGCTTACAGACCTCTGGGGCCAACGTCCTGACTTTC.

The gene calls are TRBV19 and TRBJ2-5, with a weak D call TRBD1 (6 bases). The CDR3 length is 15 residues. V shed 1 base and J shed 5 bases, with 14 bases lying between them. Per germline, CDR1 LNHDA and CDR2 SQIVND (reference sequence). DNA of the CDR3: TGTGCCAGTAGTATAGTTGCACAGGGAGATGAGACCCAGTACTTC. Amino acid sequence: CASSIVAQGDETQYF.

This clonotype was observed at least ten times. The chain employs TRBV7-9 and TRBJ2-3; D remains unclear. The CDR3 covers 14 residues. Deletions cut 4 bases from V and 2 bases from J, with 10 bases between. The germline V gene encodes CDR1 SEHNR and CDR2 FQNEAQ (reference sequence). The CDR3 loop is CASSYEMATDTQYF. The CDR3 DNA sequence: TGTGCCAGCAGCTACGAAATGGCCACAGATACGCAGTATTTT. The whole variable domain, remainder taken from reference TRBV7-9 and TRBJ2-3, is DTGVSQNPRHKITKRGQNVTFRCDPISEHNRLYWYRQTLGQGPEFLTYFQNEAQLEKSRLLSDRFSAERPKGSFSTLEIQRTEQGDSAMYLCASSYEMATDTQYFGPGTRLTVL.

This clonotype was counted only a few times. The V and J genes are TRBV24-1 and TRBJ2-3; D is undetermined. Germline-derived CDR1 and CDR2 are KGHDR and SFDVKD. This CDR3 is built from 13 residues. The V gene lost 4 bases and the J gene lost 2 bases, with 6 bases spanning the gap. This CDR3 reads CATSDPTTDTQYF. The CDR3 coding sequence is TGTGCCACCAGTGACCCTACCACAGATACGCAGTATTTT.

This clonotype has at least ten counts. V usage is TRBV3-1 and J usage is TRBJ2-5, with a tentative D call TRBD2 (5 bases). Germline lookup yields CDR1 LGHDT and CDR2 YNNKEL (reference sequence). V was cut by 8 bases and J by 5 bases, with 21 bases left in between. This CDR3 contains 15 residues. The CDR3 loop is CASLLAGPGGETQYF. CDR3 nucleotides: TGTGCCAGCCTGTTGGCGGGTCCTGGTGGGGAGACCCAGTACTTC.

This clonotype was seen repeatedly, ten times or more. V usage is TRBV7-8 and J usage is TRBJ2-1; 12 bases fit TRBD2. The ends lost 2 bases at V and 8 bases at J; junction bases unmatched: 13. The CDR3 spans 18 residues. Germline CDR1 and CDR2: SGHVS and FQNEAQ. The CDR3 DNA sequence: TGTGCCAGCAGCTTAAGGCTCTCTAGCGGGAGGGCCGTCGATGAGCAGTTCTTC. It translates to CASSLRLSSGRAVDEQFF.

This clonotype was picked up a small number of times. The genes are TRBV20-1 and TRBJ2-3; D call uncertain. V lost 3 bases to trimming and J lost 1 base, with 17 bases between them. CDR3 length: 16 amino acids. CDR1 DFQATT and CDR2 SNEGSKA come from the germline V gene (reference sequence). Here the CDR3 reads CSASDPSALGTDTQYF. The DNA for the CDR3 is TGCAGTGCTAGTGACCCTTCAGCCTTGGGCACAGATACGCAGTATTTT.

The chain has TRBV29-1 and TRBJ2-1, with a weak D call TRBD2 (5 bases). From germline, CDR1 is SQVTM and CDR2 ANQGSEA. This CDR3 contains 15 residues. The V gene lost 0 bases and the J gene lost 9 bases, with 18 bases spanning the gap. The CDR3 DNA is TGCAGCGTTGAAGATCGTGGCGGGCCAAACAGTGAGCAGTTCTTC. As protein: CSVEDRGGPNSEQFF.

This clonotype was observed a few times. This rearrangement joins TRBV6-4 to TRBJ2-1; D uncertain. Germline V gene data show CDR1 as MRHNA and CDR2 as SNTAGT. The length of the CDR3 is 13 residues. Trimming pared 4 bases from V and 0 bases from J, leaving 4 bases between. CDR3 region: CASSVGSYNEQFF. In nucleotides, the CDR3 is TGTGCCAGCAGTGTTGGCTCCTACAATGAGCAGTTCTTC.

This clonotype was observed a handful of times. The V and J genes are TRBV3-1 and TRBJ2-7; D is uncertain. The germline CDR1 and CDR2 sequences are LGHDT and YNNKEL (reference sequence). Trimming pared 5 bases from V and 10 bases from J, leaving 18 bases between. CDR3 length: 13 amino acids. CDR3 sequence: CASSVAGTSDQYF. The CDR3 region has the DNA TGTGCCAGCAGCGTAGCTGGAACTTCCGACCAGTACTTC.

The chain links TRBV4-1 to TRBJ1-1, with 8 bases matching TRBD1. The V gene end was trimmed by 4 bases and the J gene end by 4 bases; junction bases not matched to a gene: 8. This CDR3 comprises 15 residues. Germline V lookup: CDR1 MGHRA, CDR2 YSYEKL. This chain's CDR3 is CASSRADRVSTEAFF. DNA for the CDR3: TGCGCCAGCAGCCGAGCGGACAGGGTGAGCACTGAAGCTTTCTTT.

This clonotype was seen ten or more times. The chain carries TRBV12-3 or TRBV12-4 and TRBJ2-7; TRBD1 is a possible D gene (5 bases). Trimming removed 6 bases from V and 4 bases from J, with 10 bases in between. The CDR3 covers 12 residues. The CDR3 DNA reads TGTGCCAGCAGCGAGACAGTGTACGAGCAGTACTTC. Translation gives CASSETVYEQYF.

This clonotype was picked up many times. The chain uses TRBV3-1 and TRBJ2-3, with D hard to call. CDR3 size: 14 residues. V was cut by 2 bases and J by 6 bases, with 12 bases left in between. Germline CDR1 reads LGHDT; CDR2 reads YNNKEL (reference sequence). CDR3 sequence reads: CASSQSSRPDTQYF. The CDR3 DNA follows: TGTGCCAGCAGCCAATCGTCAAGGCCGGATACGCAGTATTTT.

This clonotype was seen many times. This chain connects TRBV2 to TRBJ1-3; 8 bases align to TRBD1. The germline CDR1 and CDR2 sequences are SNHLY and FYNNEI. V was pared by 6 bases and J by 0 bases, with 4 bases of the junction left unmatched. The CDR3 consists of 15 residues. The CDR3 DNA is TGTGCCAGCAGGCGACAGGGGAGCTCTGGAAACACCATATATTTT. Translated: CASRRQGSSGNTIYF.

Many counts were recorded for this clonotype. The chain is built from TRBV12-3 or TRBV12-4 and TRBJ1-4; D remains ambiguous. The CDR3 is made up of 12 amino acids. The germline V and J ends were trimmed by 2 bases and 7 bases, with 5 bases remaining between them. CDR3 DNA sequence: TGTGCCAGCAGTTTAAAAGGTGAAAAACTGTTTTTT. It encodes CASSLKGEKLFF.

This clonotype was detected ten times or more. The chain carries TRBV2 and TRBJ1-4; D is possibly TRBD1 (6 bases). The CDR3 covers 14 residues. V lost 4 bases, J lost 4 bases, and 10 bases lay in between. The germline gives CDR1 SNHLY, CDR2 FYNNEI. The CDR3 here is CASSGGLSNEKLFF. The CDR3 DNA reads TGTGCCAGCAGTGGGGGGCTTAGTAATGAAAAACTGTTTTTT.

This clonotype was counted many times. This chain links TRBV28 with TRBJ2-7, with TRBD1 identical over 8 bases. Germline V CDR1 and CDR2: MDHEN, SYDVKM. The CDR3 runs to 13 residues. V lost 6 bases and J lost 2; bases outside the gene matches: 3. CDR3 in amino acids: CASRRQGTYEQYF. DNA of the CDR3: TGTGCCAGCAGAAGACAGGGGACCTACGAGCAGTACTTC. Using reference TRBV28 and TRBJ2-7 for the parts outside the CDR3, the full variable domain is DVKVTQSSRYLVKRTGEKVFLECVQDMDHENMFWYRQDPGLGLRLIYFSYDVKMKEKGDIPEGYSVSREKKERFSLILESASTNQTSMYLCASRRQGTYEQYFGPGTRLTVT.

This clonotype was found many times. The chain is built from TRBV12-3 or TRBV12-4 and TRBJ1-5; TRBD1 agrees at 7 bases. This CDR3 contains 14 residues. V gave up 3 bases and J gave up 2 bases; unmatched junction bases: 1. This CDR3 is CASSFTGGNQPQHF. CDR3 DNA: TGTGCCAGCAGTTTTACAGGGGGCAATCAGCCCCAGCATTTT.

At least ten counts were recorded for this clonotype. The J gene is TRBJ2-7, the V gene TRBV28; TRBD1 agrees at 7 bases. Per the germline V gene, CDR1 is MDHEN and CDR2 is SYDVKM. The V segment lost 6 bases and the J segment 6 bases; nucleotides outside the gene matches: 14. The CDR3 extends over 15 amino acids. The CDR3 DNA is TGTGCCAGCAGAAGGGACAGCTTTATTGTTAGCGAGCAGTACTTC. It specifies CASRRDSFIVSEQYF.

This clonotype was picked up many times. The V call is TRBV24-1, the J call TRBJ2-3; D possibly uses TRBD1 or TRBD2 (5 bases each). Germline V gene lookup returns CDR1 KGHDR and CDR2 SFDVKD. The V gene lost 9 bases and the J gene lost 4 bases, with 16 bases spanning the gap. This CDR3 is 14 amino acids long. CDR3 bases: TGTGCCACCGCCCCTCGAGGGGCTGCAGATACGCAGTATTTT. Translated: CATAPRGAADTQYF.

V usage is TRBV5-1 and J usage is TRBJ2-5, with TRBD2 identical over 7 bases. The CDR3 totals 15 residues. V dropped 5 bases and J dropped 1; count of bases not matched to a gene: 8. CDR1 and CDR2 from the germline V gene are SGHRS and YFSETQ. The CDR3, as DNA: TGCGCCAGCAGACCCAGCGGGACGACCCAAGAGACCCAGTACTTC. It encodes CASRPSGTTQETQYF.

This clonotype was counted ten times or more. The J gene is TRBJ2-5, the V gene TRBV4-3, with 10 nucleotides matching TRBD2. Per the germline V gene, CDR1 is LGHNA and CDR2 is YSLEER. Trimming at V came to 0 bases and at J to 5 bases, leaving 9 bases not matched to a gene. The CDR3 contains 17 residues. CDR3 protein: CASSQESRTSGGETQYF. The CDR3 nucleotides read TGCGCCAGCAGCCAAGAATCAAGGACTAGCGGAGGGGAGACCCAGTACTTC.

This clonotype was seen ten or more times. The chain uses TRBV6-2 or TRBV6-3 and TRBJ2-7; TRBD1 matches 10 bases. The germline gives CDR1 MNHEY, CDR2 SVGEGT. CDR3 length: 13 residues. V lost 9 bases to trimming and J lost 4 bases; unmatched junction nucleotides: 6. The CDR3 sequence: CASRTGGRYEQYF. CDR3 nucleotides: TGTGCCAGTCGGACAGGGGGAAGATACGAGCAGTACTTC.

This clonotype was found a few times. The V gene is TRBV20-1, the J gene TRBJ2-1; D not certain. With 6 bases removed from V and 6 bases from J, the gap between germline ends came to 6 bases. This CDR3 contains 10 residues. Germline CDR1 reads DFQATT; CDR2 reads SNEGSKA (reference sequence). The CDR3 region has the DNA TGCAGTGCCGGTTTCAATGAGCAGTTCTTC. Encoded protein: CSAGFNEQFF.

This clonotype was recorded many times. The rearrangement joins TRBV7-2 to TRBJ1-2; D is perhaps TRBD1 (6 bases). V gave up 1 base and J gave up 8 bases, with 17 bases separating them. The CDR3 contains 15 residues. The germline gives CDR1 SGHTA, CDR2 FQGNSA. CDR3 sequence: CASSLDGLGAWGYTF. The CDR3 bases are TGTGCCAGCAGCTTAGACGGGTTGGGGGCGTGGGGCTACACCTTC. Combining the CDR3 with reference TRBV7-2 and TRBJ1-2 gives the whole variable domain GAGVSQSPSNKVTEKGKDVELRCDPISGHTALYWYRQSLGQGLEFLIYFQGNSAPDKSGLPSDRFSAERTGGSVSTLTIQRTQQEDSAVYLCASSLDGLGAWGYTFGSGTRLTVV.

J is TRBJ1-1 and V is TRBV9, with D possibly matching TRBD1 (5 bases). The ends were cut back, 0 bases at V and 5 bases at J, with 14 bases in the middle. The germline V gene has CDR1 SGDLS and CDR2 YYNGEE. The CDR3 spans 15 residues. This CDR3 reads CASSVAGHSRTEAFF. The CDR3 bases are TGTGCCAGCAGCGTAGCAGGGCACTCGAGGACTGAAGCTTTCTTT.

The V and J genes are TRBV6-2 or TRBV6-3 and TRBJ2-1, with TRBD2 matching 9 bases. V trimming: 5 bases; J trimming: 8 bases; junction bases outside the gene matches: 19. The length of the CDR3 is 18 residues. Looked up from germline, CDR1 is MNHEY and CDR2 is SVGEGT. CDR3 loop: CASSEFRAASGTVYEQFF. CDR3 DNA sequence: TGTGCCAGCAGTGAATTTAGGGCAGCTAGCGGGACGGTGTATGAGCAGTTCTTC.